The 22 T cell receptor beta chains below come from one sample, sequenced in a study of cytomegalovirus exposure and HLA in healthy donors. The PCR used 60 Vbeta and 13 Jbeta primers. Assay used: immunoSEQ multiplex PCR; TCRdb lists only in-frame clones, some missing. The sample shows roughly 190,000 clones, roughly 13% of them seen only once. What was sequenced was PBMCs. These receptors all come from a man aged 45-65 years in good health and CMV-seropositive.

Regarding this clone: A junction boundary mismatches the germline segment, possibly from a read error. V is TRBV5-1 and J is TRBJ1-4, with D hard to call. The CDR3 extends over 15 amino acids. Germline lookup yields CDR1 SGHRS and CDR2 YFSETQ. The CDR3 reads CASRGVAATNEKPFF. The CDR3 DNA follows: TGCGCCAGCAGGGGTGTGGCGGCAACTAATGAAAAACCGTTTTTT.

Here the CDR3 reads CASSLVTGGRAYTQYF. Written as DNA, the CDR3 is TGTGCCAGCAGCTTGGTTACGGGGGGCCGTGCTTATACGCAGTATTTT. The genes are TRBV5-8 and TRBJ2-3, with D possibly TRBD2 on 7 matching bases. Germline CDR1 and CDR2: SGHTS and YDEGEE. V was shortened by 0 bases and J by 7 bases, with 18 bases between the two germline ends. The CDR3 length is 16 residues.

The CDR3 nucleotides are TGTGCCAGCAGCTTGGCAGGTTCCTACAATGAGCAGTTCTTC. Protein product: CASSLAGSYNEQFF. J is TRBJ2-1 and V is TRBV7-9; no reliable D call. The germline CDR1 and CDR2 sequences are SEHNR and FQNEAQ (reference sequence). The CDR3 consists of 14 residues. V lost 3 bases and J 1 base, leaving 7 bases between the germline ends.

The chain recombines TRBV5-6 with TRBJ2-3; D might be TRBD1 (6 bases). Per the germline V gene, CDR1 is SGHDT and CDR2 is YYEEEE. V was shortened by 4 bases and J by 1 base, with 7 bases between the two germline ends. The CDR3 is 13 residues long. The CDR3 DNA follows: TGTGCCAGCAGCCGACAGGGCACAGATACGCAGTATTTT. Amino acid sequence: CASSRQGTDTQYF.

The chain has TRBV25-1 and TRBJ2-3; 7 positions match TRBD1. The CDR3 has 14 amino acids. Germline V gives CDR1 MGHDK, CDR2 SYGVNS. Losses at the gene ends were 6 bases for V and 1 base for J; bases not matched to a gene: 4. CDR3 region: CASSTDRGTDTQYF. The CDR3, as DNA: TGTGCCAGCAGCACCGACAGGGGCACAGATACGCAGTATTTT.

This clone was detected a few times. The V and J genes are TRBV11-2 and TRBJ2-7; TRBD1 matches at 9 bases. V was pared by 5 bases and J by 6 bases, with 2 bases of the junction left unmatched. Germline V gives CDR1 SGHAT, CDR2 FQNNGV. The CDR3 has 12 amino acids. CDR3 protein: CASSRDRVEQYF. In DNA form, the CDR3 reads TGTGCCAGCAGCCGGGACAGGGTCGAGCAGTACTTC. The full variable domain, its missing parts supplied by reference TRBV11-2 and TRBJ2-7, is EAGVAQSPRYKIIEKRQSVAFWCNPISGHATLYWYQQILGQGPKLLIQFQNNGVVDDSQLPKDRFSAERLKGVDSTLKIQPAKLEDSAVYLCASSRDRVEQYFGPGTRLTVT.

This chain joins TRBV6-5 and TRBJ1-4; TRBD1 matches at 9 bases. This CDR3 comprises 13 residues. The ends lost 8 bases at V and 9 bases at J; junction bases unmatched: 7. Looked up from germline, CDR1 is MNHEY and CDR2 is SVGAGI. CDR3 DNA sequence: TGTGCCAGCGGACAGGGGAACATGAAAAAACTGTTTTTT. Residues: CASGQGNMKKLFF.

This clone was detected a few times. The V gene is TRBV29-1, the J gene TRBJ1-2, with D tentatively TRBD1 (6 bases). Germline V lookup: CDR1 SQVTM, CDR2 ANQGSEA. V shed 3 bases and J shed 4 bases, with 12 bases lying between them. The CDR3 extends over 13 amino acids. CDR3 region: CSVDRDTSYGYTF. The DNA of the CDR3 is TGCAGCGTTGATAGGGACACCTCCTATGGCTACACCTTC.

This clone was seen only a few times. The chain couples TRBV14 to TRBJ2-1, with a weak D call TRBD2 (5 bases). The germline V and J ends were trimmed by 4 bases and 8 bases, with 18 bases remaining between them. This CDR3 has 15 residues. Germline V gene sequence: CDR1 SGHDN, CDR2 FVKESK. The CDR3 reads CASSPDVRAGDEQFF. CDR3 sequence (DNA): TGTGCCAGCAGCCCCGACGTACGAGCCGGGGATGAGCAGTTCTTC. Full variable domain (missing parts from reference TRBV14 and TRBJ2-1): EAGVTQFPSHSVIEKGQTVTLRCDPISGHDNLYWYRRVMGKEIKFLLHFVKESKQDESGMPNNRFLAERTGGTYSTLKVQPAELEDSGVYFCASSPDVRAGDEQFFGPGTRLTVL.

There are a few counts of this clone. The chain joins TRBV4-1 to TRBJ2-1, with 11 bases fitting TRBD1. The CDR3 has 16 amino acids. Germline V gene lookup returns CDR1 MGHRA and CDR2 YSYEKL. Trimming cost V 0 bases and J 3 bases; bases outside gene matches: 1. The CDR3 is CASSQDGTGGYNEQFF. The DNA for the CDR3 is TGCGCCAGCAGCCAAGATGGGACAGGGGGCTACAATGAGCAGTTCTTC.

The chain recombines TRBV9 with TRBJ1-6; D is perhaps TRBD1 (6 bases). V was cut by 3 bases and J by 2 bases, with 12 bases left in between. Per germline, CDR1 SGDLS and CDR2 YYNGEE. The CDR3 runs to 16 residues. CDR3 nucleotide sequence: TGTGCCAGCAGCGAGAGACAGGATACCTATAATTCACCCCTCCACTTT. This gives the protein CASSERQDTYNSPLHF.

The sample holds a few counts of this clone. The V gene is TRBV7-9, the J gene TRBJ1-4, with D hard to call. The germline V and J ends were trimmed by 3 bases and 7 bases, with 18 bases remaining between them. The V gene's germline CDR1 is SEHNR and CDR2 FQNEAQ (reference sequence). CDR3 length equals 16 residues. CDR3 in amino acids: CASSFPPSTAGEKLFF. CDR3 coding DNA: TGTGCCAGCAGCTTCCCCCCCTCCACCGCGGGTGAAAAACTGTTTTTT.

J is TRBJ1-1 and V is TRBV7-9; 7 bases match TRBD1. Trimming took 5 bases from V and 1 from J; bases not matched to a gene: 7. The CDR3 spans 15 residues. Germline values: CDR1 SEHNR, CDR2 FQNEAQ (reference sequence). CDR3 amino acids: CASSLIGGANTEAFF. The DNA for the CDR3 is TGTGCCAGCAGCCTCATAGGGGGCGCGAACACTGAAGCTTTCTTT.

A few counts support this clone. The chain employs TRBV5-8 and TRBJ1-2; possibly TRBD1 for D (5 bases). The CDR3 loop spans 14 amino acids. Trimming removed 3 bases from V and 8 bases from J, with 17 bases in between. Per germline, CDR1 SGHTS and CDR2 YDEGEE. CDR3 region: CASSSRGSPGGYTF. Written as DNA, the CDR3 is TGTGCCAGCAGCTCAAGGGGTTCCCCAGGGGGCTACACCTTC.

This rearrangement joins TRBV5-1 to TRBJ2-7; unclear D gene. V lost 0 bases to trimming and J lost 0 bases, with 10 bases between them. CDR1 and CDR2 from the germline V gene are SGHRS and YFSETQ. CDR3 size: 15 residues. The CDR3 protein is CASSLGSLSSYEQYF. CDR3 bases: TGCGCCAGCAGCTTGGGATCCCTAAGCTCCTACGAGCAGTACTTC.

This chain joins TRBV4-1 and TRBJ1-2, with no clear D. CDR1 is MGHRA, CDR2 YSYEKL, per germline. V lost 2 bases and J 4 bases, leaving 11 bases between the germline ends. This CDR3 has 14 residues. The DNA for the CDR3 is TGCGCCAGCAGCCAATATAGGGCGGGCTATGGCTACACCTTC. Translating it yields CASSQYRAGYGYTF.

J is TRBJ2-1 and V is TRBV30; a weak D match, TRBD1 (5 bases). V gave up 3 bases and J gave up 3 bases, with 15 bases separating them. Germline-derived CDR1 and CDR2 are GTSNPN and SVGIG (reference sequence). The CDR3 is 15 amino acids. Here the CDR3 reads CAWSAGSRYYNEQFF. In DNA form, the CDR3 reads TGTGCCTGGAGCGCAGGGTCGCGATACTACAATGAGCAGTTCTTC.

This clone was seen more than once but under ten times. The genes are TRBV12-5 and TRBJ2-5, with TRBD2 matching over 8 bases. CDR1 and CDR2 (germline): LGHNT, FRNRAP. The CDR3 spans 13 residues. V lost 9 bases and J lost 5; bases outside the gene matches: 8. CDR3 DNA sequence: TGTGCTAGCCTTAGCGGGGAGGGGGAGACCCAGTACTTC. It specifies CASLSGEGETQYF.

The chain has TRBV15 and TRBJ2-2; D uncertain. Between the trimmed V and J ends, which lost 1 base and 1 base, there was a span of 4 bases. This CDR3 has 14 amino acids. Germline assignment: CDR1 LNHNV and CDR2 YYDKDF (reference sequence). Written as DNA, the CDR3 is TGTGCCACCAGCAGAGTAGTGAACACCGGGGAGCTGTTTTTT. This codes for CATSRVVNTGELFF.

This clone was found a few times. The V and J genes are TRBV11-1 and TRBJ1-2, with TRBD1 matching 8 bases. V trimming: 6 bases; J trimming: 5 bases; junction bases outside the gene matches: 11. There are 15 residues in the CDR3. Germline V gene data show CDR1 as SGHAT and CDR2 as FQDESV (reference sequence). This chain's CDR3 is CASSVGQGAPYGYTF. CDR3 DNA: TGTGCCAGCAGTGTAGGCCAGGGGGCCCCTTATGGCTACACCTTC.

The V and J genes are TRBV28 and TRBJ2-3, with TRBD1 matching 7 bases. Losses at the gene ends were 5 bases for V and 0 bases for J; bases not matched to a gene: 8. Per germline, CDR1 MDHEN and CDR2 SYDVKM. CDR3 length: 16 amino acids. Written as DNA, the CDR3 is TGTGCCAGCAGTCTCTGGACAGGTCGTAGCACAGATACGCAGTATTTT. It specifies CASSLWTGRSTDTQYF. Together with reference TRBV28 and TRBJ2-3, the CDR3 gives the full variable domain: DVKVTQSSRYLVKRTGEKVFLECVQDMDHENMFWYRQDPGLGLRLIYFSYDVKMKEKGDIPEGYSVSREKKERFSLILESASTNQTSMYLCASSLWTGRSTDTQYFGPGTRLTVL.

This clone was found a few times. The CDR3 DNA sequence: TGTGCCAGCAGTTACTTTGGGAGTCCATACGAGAAGTACTTC. Protein sequence: CASSYFGSPYEKYF. The J gene is TRBJ2-5, the V gene TRBV6-5; D might be TRBD2 (5 bases). Per germline, CDR1 MNHEY and CDR2 SVGAGI. Trimming took off 1 base at V and 12 bases at J, with 18 bases between the two ends. This CDR3 contains 14 residues.